This T cell receptor (beta chain) was profiled in a study of shared clonotypes between healthy human individuals. Background on the study: The composition of the donors was two women and a few men aged 18 to 49. CD8 memory received one plate per donor, CD8 naive two, CD4 memory three and CD4 naive three.

Each CD8 memory set brought CD45RO+ cells together with CCR7-negative CD45RA+ TemRA cells. Every subset had its genomic DNA shared out evenly among several immunoSEQ plates. Clones were sequenced by immunoSEQ multiplex PCR, and TCRdb holds only the in-frame ones, with some missing. The data hold about 690,000 clones, with around 90% observed a single time. CDR1 and CDR2 from the germline V gene are MNHEY and SVGAGI. V dropped 5 bases and J dropped 5; count of bases not matched to a gene: 7. The CDR3 sequence is 15 residues long. Material: memory CD8+ T cells from PBMCs. Noted subset: CD45RO+ cells pooled with CCR7-negative TemRA cells. This receptor was identified in a man aged 18 to 35 in good health. Some clones in this sample may be carry-over from other donors' samples. The chain employs TRBV6-5 and TRBJ2-2; 8 bases are a match to TRBD1. CDR3 loop: CASSGVTGATGELFF. The CDR3 DNA reads TGTGCCAGCAGTGGAGTGACAGGGGCGACCGGGGAGCTGTTTTTT.